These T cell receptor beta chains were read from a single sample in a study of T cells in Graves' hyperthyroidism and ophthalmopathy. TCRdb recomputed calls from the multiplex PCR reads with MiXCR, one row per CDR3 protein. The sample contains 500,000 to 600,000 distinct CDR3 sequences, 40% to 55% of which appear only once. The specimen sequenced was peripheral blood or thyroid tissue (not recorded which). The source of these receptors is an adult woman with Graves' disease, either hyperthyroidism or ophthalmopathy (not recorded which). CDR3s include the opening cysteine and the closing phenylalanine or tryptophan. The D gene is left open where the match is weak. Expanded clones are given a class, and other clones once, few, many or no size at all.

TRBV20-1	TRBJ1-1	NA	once	CSASSVAENTEAFF	TGCAGTGCTAGTTCGGTAGCGGAGAACACTGAAGCTTTCTTT
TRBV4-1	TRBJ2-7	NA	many	CASSHRGPTYEQYF	TGCGCCAGCAGCCACAGGGGCCCAACCTACGAGCAGTACTTC
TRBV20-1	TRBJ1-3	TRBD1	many	CSARKAPGQRGLGNTIYF	TGCAGTGCTAGAAAGGCCCCGGGACAGCGAGGCCTTGGGAACACCATATATTTT
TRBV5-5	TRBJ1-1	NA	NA	CASSLQAETEAFF	TGTGCCAGCAGCTTACAGGCGGAGACTGAAGCTTTCTTT
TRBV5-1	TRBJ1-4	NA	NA	CASSLGPSSEKLFF	TGCGCCAGCAGCCTCGGCCCCTCAAGTGAAAAACTGTTTTTT
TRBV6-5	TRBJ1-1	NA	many	CASIDRRAEAFF	TGTGCCAGCATCGACAGAAGGGCTGAAGCTTTCTTT
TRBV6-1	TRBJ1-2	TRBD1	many	CAGLDRGSRGYTF	TGTGCCGGCTTGGACAGGGGATCTCGAGGCTACACCTTC
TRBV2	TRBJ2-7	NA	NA	CASSEADGGYEQYF	TGTGCCAGCAGTGAAGCGGATGGTGGGTACGAGCAGTACTTC
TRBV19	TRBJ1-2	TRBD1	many	CASSVKGDRVNYGYTF	TGTGCCAGTAGTGTGAAAGGGGACAGAGTCAACTATGGCTACACCTTC
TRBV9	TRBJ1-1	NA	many	CASSPAGDEAFF	TGTGCCAGCAGCCCAGCGGGGGATGAAGCTTTCTTT
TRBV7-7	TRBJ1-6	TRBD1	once	CASSSNMDRGRSPLHF	TGTGCCAGCAGCTCCAACATGGACAGGGGGCGGTCACCCCTCCACTTT
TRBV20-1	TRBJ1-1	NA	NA	CSVVAGMNTEAFF	TGCAGTGTCGTCGCAGGAATGAACACTGAAGCTTTCTTT
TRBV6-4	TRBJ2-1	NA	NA	CASSDSTGTYNEQFF	TGTGCCAGCAGTGACTCGACGGGGACCTACAATGAGCAGTTCTTC
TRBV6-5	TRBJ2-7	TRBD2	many	CASSSLTSGRWEQYF	TGTGCCAGCAGTTCCCTGACTAGCGGGAGGTGGGAGCAGTACTTC
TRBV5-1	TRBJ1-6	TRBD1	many	CASSLDQGAGSPLHF	TGCGCCAGCAGCTTGGATCAGGGGGCAGGTTCACCCCTCCACTTT
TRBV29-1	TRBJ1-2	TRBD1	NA	CSVEGGDRGVGYTF	TGCAGCGTTGAAGGGGGGGACAGGGGCGTCGGCTACACCTTC
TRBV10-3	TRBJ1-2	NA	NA	CAISAGIHNYGYTF	TGTGCCATCAGCGCAGGGATCCACAACTATGGCTACACCTTC
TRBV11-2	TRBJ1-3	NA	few	CAWSVQSGNTIYF	TGTGCCTGGAGTGTTCAGTCTGGAAACACCATATATTTT
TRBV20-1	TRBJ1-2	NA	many	CSASDNSVGYTF	TGCAGTGCTAGCGATAATTCCGTTGGCTACACCTTC
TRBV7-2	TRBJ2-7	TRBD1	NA	CASSDRTGGLYEQYF	TGTGCCAGCAGTGACAGGACAGGGGGATTGTACGAGCAGTACTTC
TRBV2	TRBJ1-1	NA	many	CASRGGLVNTEAFF	TGTGCCAGCAGGGGGGGATTAGTGAACACTGAAGCTTTCTTT
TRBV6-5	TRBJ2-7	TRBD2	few	CASRPSGLDSSEQYF	TGTGCCAGCAGACCATCGGGACTAGATAGCTCCGAGCAGTACTTC
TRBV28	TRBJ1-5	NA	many	CASSRLDGTNQPQHF	TGTGCCAGCAGTCGCCTGGACGGGACCAATCAGCCCCAGCATTTT
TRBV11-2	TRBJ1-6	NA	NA	CASSFQTGSDSPLHF	TGTGCCAGCAGCTTTCAAACGGGTAGTGATTCACCCCTCCACTTT
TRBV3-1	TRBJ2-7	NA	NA	CASRHASGPQANYEQYF	TGTGCCAGCAGGCACGCTTCCGGGCCACAGGCGAACTACGAGCAGTACTTC
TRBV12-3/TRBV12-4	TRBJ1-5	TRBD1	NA	CASSSWDRGNQPQHF	TGTGCCAGCAGTTCCTGGGACAGGGGGAATCAGCCCCAGCATTTT
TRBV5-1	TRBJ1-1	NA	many	CASRGPNTEAFF	TGCGCCAGCAGGGGTCCGAACACTGAAGCTTTCTTT
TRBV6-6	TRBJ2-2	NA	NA	CASSLTLGTTGELFF	TGTGCCAGCAGTCTAACCCTCGGGACAACCGGGGAGCTGTTTTTT
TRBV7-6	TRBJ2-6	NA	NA	CASSPRRLWEDSGANVLTF	TGTGCCAGCAGTCCCCGGAGACTATGGGAGGATTCTGGGGCCAACGTCCTGACTTTC
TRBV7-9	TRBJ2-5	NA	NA	CARSLQEGTAGRETQYF	TGTGCCAGAAGCCTGCAGGAGGGGACAGCGGGTAGGGAGACCCAGTACTTC
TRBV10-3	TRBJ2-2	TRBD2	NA	CATGTMDTGELFF	TGTGCCACTGGGACTATGGACACCGGGGAGCTGTTTTTT
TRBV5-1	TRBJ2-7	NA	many	CASSSPGHDLYEQYF	TGCGCCAGCAGCTCTCCGGGACACGACCTCTACGAGCAGTACTTC
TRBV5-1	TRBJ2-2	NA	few	CASSLAPATGELFF	TGCGCCAGCAGCTTGGCACCGGCAACCGGGGAGCTGTTTTTT
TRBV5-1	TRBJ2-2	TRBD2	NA	CASSMGGEGYTGELFF	TGCGCCAGCAGCATGGGAGGGGAGGGTTACACCGGGGAGCTGTTTTTT
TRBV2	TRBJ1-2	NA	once	CASSDIHQGRGVGGYTF	TGTGCCAGCAGTGATATACATCAGGGGCGTGGGGTTGGTGGCTACACCTTC
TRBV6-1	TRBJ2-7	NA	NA	CASSLDGGDTESYEQYF	TGTGCCAGCAGCCTAGATGGAGGGGACACTGAATCCTACGAGCAGTACTTC
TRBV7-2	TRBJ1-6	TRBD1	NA	CASRAGTGLNSPPHF	TGTGCCAGCAGGGCCGGGACAGGTCTTAATTCACCCCCTCACTTT